This is a list of T cell receptor beta chains from one sample in a study of T cells in Graves' hyperthyroidism and ophthalmopathy. One entry per CDR3 protein, called by TCRdb with MiXCR from the multiplex PCR reads. The data contain about half a million distinct CDR3 sequences, 22% of them seen just once; the ten biggest clones take up 45% to 55%. The source material was blood. The receptors shown here come from a woman aged 70-85 years with Graves' ophthalmopathy. Each CDR3 is given with its conserved first and last residue. A D gene is named only where the DNA matches it firmly. Rows give clone size only sometimes, using once, few, many, or a class for an expanded clone.

>TRBV24-1|many|NA|TRBJ1-4
TGTGCCGCTAGGGAGAATGAAAAACTGTTTTTT
CAARENEKLFF
>TRBV20-1|NA|NA|TRBJ1-5
TGCAGTGCTAGTCGTCAAGGGGGCAATCAGCCCCAGCATTTT
CSASRQGGNQPQHF
>TRBV30|few|NA|TRBJ2-4
TGTGCCTGGAGTGTTGCCAGCGCCAAAAACATTCAGTACTTC
CAWSVASAKNIQYF
>TRBV20-1|NA|NA|TRBJ2-4
TGCAGTGCTAGAGACGGAGGCAAAAACATTCAGTACTTC
CSARDGGKNIQYF
>TRBV19|NA|NA|TRBJ2-3
TGTGCCAGTAGTGGCACGGGCGAGAGTTTAACAGATACGCAGTATTTT
CASSGTGESLTDTQYF
>TRBV5-1|NA|NA|TRBJ2-7
TGCGCCAGCAGCCCAGACAGGCCGCGTGAGCAGTACTTC
CASSPDRPREQYF
>TRBV12-3/TRBV12-4|many|NA|TRBJ2-3
TGTGCCAGCAGTTCCCCAGATACGCAGTATTTT
CASSSPDTQYF
>TRBV4-1|NA|TRBD2|TRBJ2-7
TGCGCCAGCAGCCAAACTAGCGGGAGTATCTACGAGCAGTACTTC
CASSQTSGSIYEQYF
>TRBV6-2/TRBV6-3|NA|TRBD1|TRBJ2-7
TGTGCCAGCAACAGGGGCTACGAGCAGTACTTC
CASNRGYEQYF
>TRBV2|NA|NA|TRBJ1-2
TGTGCCAGCAGCAAACAGGGTTGGGGCTCGACCTTC
CASSKQGWGSTF
>TRBV5-1|few|TRBD1|TRBJ1-5
TGCGCCAGCAGCTCCCTTCCCCCGACAGGGGGGAATCAGCCCCAGCATTTT
CASSSLPPTGGNQPQHF
>TRBV6-1|NA|NA|TRBJ1-2
TGTGCCAGCACCGGAGGGGACCCACGACGTGGCTACACCTTC
CASTGGDPRRGYTF
>TRBV15|NA|NA|TRBJ1-1
TGTGCCACCAGCGTCCGGACGGCAGAAGCTTTCTTT
CATSVRTAEAFF
>TRBV5-6|many|NA|TRBJ2-1
TGTGCCAGCAGCTTTGGGCAGGGACCCTACAATGAGCAGTTCTTC
CASSFGQGPYNEQFF
>TRBV28|few|NA|TRBJ1-1
TGTGCCAGCAGGGTTCGAGGGACGAACACTGAAGCTTTCTTT
CASRVRGTNTEAFF
>TRBV30|NA|NA|TRBJ2-1
TGTGCCTGGAGTCCCCGGGCGGGCAAGAGGAATGAGCAGTTCTTC
CAWSPRAGKRNEQFF
>TRBV29-1|few|NA|TRBJ2-2
TGCAGCGCCCGACCCCGACAGCACGGGGAGCTGTTTTTT
CSARPRQHGELFF
>TRBV2|few|TRBD2|TRBJ2-2
TGTGCCAGCACAGGGACGGGACTAGCGGGAGGCACCGGGGAGCTGTTTTTT
CASTGTGLAGGTGELFF
>TRBV6-5|NA|NA|TRBJ1-6
TGTGCCAGCAGTTACTCGGGGGGAAATTCACCCCTCCACTTT
CASSYSGGNSPLHF
>TRBV11-2|few|TRBD1|TRBJ1-1
TGTGCCAGCAGCCAATCCAGGGGGTTGGACACTGAAGCTTTCTTT
CASSQSRGLDTEAFF
>TRBV6-1|many|NA|TRBJ1-1
TGTGCCAGCAGTCCCCCGGGGACACCGAACACTGAAGCTTTCTTT
CASSPPGTPNTEAFF
>TRBV30|few|TRBD2|TRBJ2-7
TGTGCCTGGAGTGTCGATAGCGGGACATCCTACGAGCAGTACTTC
CAWSVDSGTSYEQYF
>TRBV12-3/TRBV12-4|NA|TRBD2|TRBJ2-1
TGTGCCAGCAGTTTTCTCGAGGAGCGGGGGTCCTACAATGAGCAGTTCTTC
CASSFLEERGSYNEQFF
>TRBV2|many|NA|TRBJ2-7
TGTGCCAGCAGTGAAGAAGGGGGGTCCTACGAGCAGTACTTC
CASSEEGGSYEQYF
>TRBV28|few|TRBD1|TRBJ1-2
TGTGCCAGCAGTTCAACCCCCCGACAGGGGGCGGGGGGCTACACCTTC
CASSSTPRQGAGGYTF
>TRBV6-2/TRBV6-3|many|NA|TRBJ2-2
TGTGCCAGCAGTTACTCGGAACGTGGGGAGCTGTTTTTT
CASSYSERGELFF
>TRBV19|NA|TRBD2|TRBJ2-1
TGTGCCAGTAGTTCGGGGCTAGCGGACCTCTCCTACAATGAGCAGTTCTTC
CASSSGLADLSYNEQFF
>TRBV12-3/TRBV12-4|many|NA|TRBJ1-2
TGTGCCAGCAGTCTGGGGAACTATGGCTACACCTTC
CASSLGNYGYTF
>TRBV10-3|NA|NA|TRBJ2-7
TGTGCCATCAAAACGACAGGACACGAGCAGTACTTC
CAIKTTGHEQYF
>TRBV11-3|NA|NA|TRBJ1-5
TGTGCCAGCAGCCTACGATGGGGCAATCAGCCCCAGCATTTT
CASSLRWGNQPQHF
>TRBV6-1|NA|NA|TRBJ1-1
TGTGCCAGCAGTGAATTGGGGGGGATGAACACTGAAGCTTTCTTT
CASSELGGMNTEAFF